The next 9 T cell receptor beta chains were all read from a single sample in a study of blood T cell repertoires in COVID-19. Method: immunoSEQ multiplex PCR; TCRdb's copy keeps in-frame clones and lacks some. Seen here are about 25,000 clones, around 88% observed once, and the top ten hold about 16%. The sample comprised peripheral blood. The receptors were sampled from a man in his 70s with acute or convalescent COVID-19.

V usage is TRBV6-2 or TRBV6-3 and J usage is TRBJ2-3; 9 bases map to TRBD1. CDR1 is MNHEY, CDR2 SVGEGT, per germline. CDR3 length: 14 residues. Unmatched junction bases numbered 3, after V lost 5 bases and J lost 3 bases. CDR3 region: CASSIDRGTDTQYF. The CDR3 DNA is TGTGCCAGCAGTATCGACAGGGGGACAGATACGCAGTATTTT.

The chain has TRBV20-1 and TRBJ1-2; the D gene is possibly TRBD1 (6 bases). Per germline, CDR1 DFQATT and CDR2 SNEGSKA (reference sequence). This CDR3 contains 11 residues. V lost 8 bases, J lost 4 bases, and 11 bases lay in between. The CDR3 coding sequence is TGCAGTTTTAGGGGGATCTATGGCTACACCTTC. Protein: CSFRGIYGYTF.

The CDR3 DNA reads TGTGCCAGCAGCTTACGGAACACCGGGGAGCTGTTTTTT. It is translated as CASSLRNTGELFF. The chain carries TRBV7-3 and TRBJ2-2; no definite D call. The CDR3 is 13 residues long. Trimming pared 2 bases from V and 1 base from J, leaving 2 bases between. Per the germline V gene, CDR1 is SGHTA and CDR2 is FQGTGA.

This clone was detected only once. The gene calls are TRBV6-2 or TRBV6-3 and TRBJ2-2; 11 nucleotides match TRBD1. The V gene's germline CDR1 is MNHEY and CDR2 SVGEGT. With 2 bases clipped from V and 5 bases from J, the junction kept 10 bases outside the gene matches. The CDR3 is made up of 18 amino acids. CDR3 loop: CASSYPAPGTGGTGELFF. CDR3 nucleotide sequence: TGTGCCAGCAGTTACCCGGCCCCCGGGACAGGGGGGACCGGGGAGCTGTTTTTT.

The J gene is TRBJ2-7, the V gene TRBV7-2; 11 bases line up with TRBD1. V gave up 5 bases and J gave up 5 bases; unmatched junction bases: 8. Germline CDR1 reads SGHTA; CDR2 reads FQGNSA. This CDR3 is built from 15 residues. DNA of the CDR3: TGTGCCAGCAGCCTCCAGGGACAGGGGGGGGACGAGCAGTACTTC. Translation: CASSLQGQGGDEQYF.

The rearrangement joins TRBV10-3 to TRBJ2-5; TRBD2 matches at 13 bases. Germline CDR1 is ENHRY and CDR2 is SYGVKD. This CDR3 is 16 amino acids long. The ends lost 4 bases at V and 4 bases at J; junction bases unmatched: 6. CDR3 sequence: CAISGLAGGSAETQYF. DNA of the CDR3: TGTGCCATCAGTGGACTAGCGGGAGGCTCCGCAGAGACCCAGTACTTC.

The chain has TRBV5-1 and TRBJ2-2, with 9 bases aligning to TRBD1. Trimming took 6 bases from V and 6 from J; bases not matched to a gene: 9. The germline V gene encodes CDR1 SGHRS and CDR2 YFSETQ. This CDR3 is 15 amino acids long. The DNA for the CDR3 is TGCGCCAGCACCTCCGGGACAGGGACCCCCGGGGAGCTGTTTTTT. Encoded protein: CASTSGTGTPGELFF.

The gene calls are TRBV15 and TRBJ2-5, with 11 bases lining up with TRBD2. The CDR3 sequence is 16 residues long. Trimming took 5 bases from V and 3 from J; bases not matched to a gene: 8. The germline gives CDR1 LNHNV, CDR2 YYDKDF (reference sequence). Written as DNA, the CDR3 is TGTGCCACCAGCCCCGGGACTAGCGGCGCGGAAGAGACCCAGTACTTC. This gives the protein CATSPGTSGAEETQYF.

V gene TRBV30 combines with J gene TRBJ1-5, with 8 bases identical to TRBD1. Germline assignment: CDR1 GTSNPN and CDR2 SVGIG (reference sequence). V shed 1 base, J shed 5 bases, and the junction held 10 bases outside the gene matches. The CDR3 contains 16 residues. Here the CDR3 reads CAWSGEGQGEHQPQHF. CDR3 coding DNA: TGTGCCTGGAGTGGCGAAGGACAGGGTGAACATCAGCCCCAGCATTTT.